Reported below is one T cell receptor (beta chain). The CDR3 covers 16 residues. After removal of 4 bases from V and 7 bases from J, the junction contained 14 bases not matched to a gene. Germline V gives CDR1 SGDLS, CDR2 YYNGEE. The data were obtained in a study of blood T cell repertoires in COVID-19. Data came from immunoSEQ multiplex PCR; TCRdb stores just in-frame clones and leaves some out. The repertoire holds about 180,000 clones, with approximately 80% as singletons. V usage is TRBV9 and J usage is TRBJ2-7; 10 bases line up with TRBD1. The TCR originated in a human donor in a cohort sampled during active COVID-19. The sequenced sample consisted of peripheral blood. CDR3 DNA sequence: TGTGCCAGCAGCCCGTCCCCGGGGACAGGGGACGGAGAGCAGTACTTC. It yields the protein CASSPSPGTGDGEQYF. Variable domain in full (rest from reference TRBV9 and TRBJ2-7): DSGVTQTPKHLITATGQRVTLRCSPRSGDLSVYWYQQSLDQGLQFLIQYYNGEERAKGNILERFSAQQFPDLHSELNLSSLELGDSALYFCASSPSPGTGDGEQYFGPGTRLTVT.